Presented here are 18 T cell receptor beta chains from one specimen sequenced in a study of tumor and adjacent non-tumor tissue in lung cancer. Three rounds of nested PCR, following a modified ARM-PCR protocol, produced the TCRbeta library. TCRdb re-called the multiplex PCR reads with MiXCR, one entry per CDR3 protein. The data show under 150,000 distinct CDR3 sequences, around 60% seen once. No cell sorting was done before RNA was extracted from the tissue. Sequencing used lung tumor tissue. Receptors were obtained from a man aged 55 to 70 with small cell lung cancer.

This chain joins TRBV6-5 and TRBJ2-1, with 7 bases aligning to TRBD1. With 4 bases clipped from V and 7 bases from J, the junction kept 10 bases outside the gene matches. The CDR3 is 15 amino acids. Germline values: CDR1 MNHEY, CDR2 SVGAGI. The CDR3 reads CASSLSPDRDNEQFF. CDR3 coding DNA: TGTGCCAGCAGTTTATCCCCCGACAGGGATAATGAGCAGTTCTTC.

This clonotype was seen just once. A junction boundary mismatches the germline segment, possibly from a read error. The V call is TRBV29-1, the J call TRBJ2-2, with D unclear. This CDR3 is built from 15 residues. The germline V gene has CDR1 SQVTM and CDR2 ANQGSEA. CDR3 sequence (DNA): TGCAGTGTTGTGGCAGTCACTTCGAACACCGGGGAGCTGTTTTTT. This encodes CSVVAVTSNTGELFF.

The CDR3 is CASNFKRSGDIQETQYF. The CDR3 nucleotides are TGTGCCAGCAACTTCAAAAGGTCGGGAGACATCCAAGAGACCCAGTACTTC. This rearrangement joins TRBV11-2 to TRBJ2-5, with a possible D match to TRBD2 (6 bases). Germline values: CDR1 SGHAT, CDR2 FQNNGV. The germline V and J ends were trimmed by 7 bases and 1 base, with 22 bases remaining between them. The CDR3 totals 17 residues.

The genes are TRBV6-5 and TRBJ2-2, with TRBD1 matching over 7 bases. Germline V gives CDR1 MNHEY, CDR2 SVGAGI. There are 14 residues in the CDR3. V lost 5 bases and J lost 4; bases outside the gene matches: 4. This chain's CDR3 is CASSKTGSTGELFF. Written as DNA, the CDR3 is TGTGCCAGCAGTAAGACAGGGTCCACCGGGGAGCTGTTTTTT.

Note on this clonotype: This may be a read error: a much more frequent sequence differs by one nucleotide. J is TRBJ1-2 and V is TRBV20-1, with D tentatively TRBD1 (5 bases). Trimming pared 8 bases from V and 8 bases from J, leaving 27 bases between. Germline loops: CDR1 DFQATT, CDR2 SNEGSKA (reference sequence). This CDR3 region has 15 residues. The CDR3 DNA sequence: TGCAGTACTCGTTCGGAAGGGATAGGGGTAGGAGGCTACACCTTC. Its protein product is CSTRSEGIGVGGYTF.

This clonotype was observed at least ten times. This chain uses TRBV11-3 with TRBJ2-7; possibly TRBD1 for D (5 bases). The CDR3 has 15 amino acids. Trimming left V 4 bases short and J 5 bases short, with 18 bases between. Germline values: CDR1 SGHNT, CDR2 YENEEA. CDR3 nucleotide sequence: TGTGCCAGCAGCTCCGAGACAGACAGTCCCCACGAGCAGTACTTC. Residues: CASSSETDSPHEQYF.

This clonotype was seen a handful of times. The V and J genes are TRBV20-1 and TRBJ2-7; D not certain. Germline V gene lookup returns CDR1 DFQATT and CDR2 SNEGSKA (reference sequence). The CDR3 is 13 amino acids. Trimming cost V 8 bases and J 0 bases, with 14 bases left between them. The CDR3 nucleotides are TGCAGTACCCTAGGGCTCAGCTCCTACGAGCAGTACTTC. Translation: CSTLGLSSYEQYF.

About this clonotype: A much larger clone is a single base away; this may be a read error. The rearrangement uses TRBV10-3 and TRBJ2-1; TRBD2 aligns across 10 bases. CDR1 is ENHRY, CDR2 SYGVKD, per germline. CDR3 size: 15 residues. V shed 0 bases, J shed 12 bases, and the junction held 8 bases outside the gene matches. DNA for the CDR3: TGTGCCATCAGTGAGTCGCTAGCGGGAGCAGCTGGGCAGTTCTTC. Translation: CAISESLAGAAGQFF.

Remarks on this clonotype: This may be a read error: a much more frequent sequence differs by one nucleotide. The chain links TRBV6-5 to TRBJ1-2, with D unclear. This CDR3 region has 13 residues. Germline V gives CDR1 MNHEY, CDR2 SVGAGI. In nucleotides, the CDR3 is TGTGCCAGCAGACAAGGGAGAGACTATAGCTACACCTTC. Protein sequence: CASRQGRDYSYTF.

In nucleotides, the CDR3 is TGCAGTGCTAAAAATCTCGGCGATACCCAGTACTTC. Protein sequence: CSAKNLGDTQYF. The chain employs TRBV20-1 and TRBJ2-5, with unresolved D. Trimming pared 4 bases from V and 8 bases from J, leaving 14 bases between. Looked up from germline, CDR1 is DFQATT and CDR2 is SNEGSKA (reference sequence). The CDR3 is made up of 12 amino acids.

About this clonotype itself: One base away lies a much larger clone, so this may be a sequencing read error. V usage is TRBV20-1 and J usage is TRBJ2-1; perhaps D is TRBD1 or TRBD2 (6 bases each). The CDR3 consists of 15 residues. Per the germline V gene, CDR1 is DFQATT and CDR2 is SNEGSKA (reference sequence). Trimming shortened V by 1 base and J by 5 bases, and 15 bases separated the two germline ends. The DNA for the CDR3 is TGCAGTGCTAGAGGTTCGGGGGCGATGGACAATGAGCAGTTCTTC. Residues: CSARGSGAMDNEQFF.

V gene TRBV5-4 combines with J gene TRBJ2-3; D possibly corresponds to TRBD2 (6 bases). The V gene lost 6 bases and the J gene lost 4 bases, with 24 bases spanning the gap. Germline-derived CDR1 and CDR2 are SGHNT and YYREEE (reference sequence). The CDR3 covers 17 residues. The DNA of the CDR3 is TGTGCCAGCAATCCCCCGGGGATGCGGGGACGAGCAGATACGCAGTATTTT. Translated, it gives CASNPPGMRGRADTQYF. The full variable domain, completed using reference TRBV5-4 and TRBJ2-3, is ETGVTQSPTHLIKTRGQQVTLRCSSQSGHNTVSWYQQALGQGPQFIFQYYREEENGRGNFPPRFSGLQFPNYSSELNVNALELDDSALYLCASNPPGMRGRADTQYFGPGTRLTVL.

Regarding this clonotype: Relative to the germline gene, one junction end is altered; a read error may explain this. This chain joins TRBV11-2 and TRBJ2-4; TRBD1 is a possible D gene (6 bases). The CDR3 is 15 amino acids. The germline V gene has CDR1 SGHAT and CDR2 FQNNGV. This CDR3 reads CSSARAGEAKNIQYF. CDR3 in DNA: TGTTCCAGCGCCCGGGCAGGGGAAGCCAAAAACATTCAGTACTTC.

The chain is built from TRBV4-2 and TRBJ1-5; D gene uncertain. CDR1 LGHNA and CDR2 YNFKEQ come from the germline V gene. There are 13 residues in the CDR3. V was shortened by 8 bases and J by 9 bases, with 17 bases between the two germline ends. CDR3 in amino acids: CASGLSRDRPQHF. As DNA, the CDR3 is TGTGCCAGCGGCCTCTCTAGGGATCGGCCCCAGCATTTT.

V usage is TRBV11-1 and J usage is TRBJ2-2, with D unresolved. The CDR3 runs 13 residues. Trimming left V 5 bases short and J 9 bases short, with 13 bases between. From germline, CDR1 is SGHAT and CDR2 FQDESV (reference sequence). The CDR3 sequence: CASSRIGGWELFF. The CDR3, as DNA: TGTGCCAGCAGCCGAATAGGCGGCTGGGAGCTGTTTTTT.

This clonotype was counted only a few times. The CDR3 loop is CASVGSNQETQYF. As DNA, the CDR3 is TGTGCCAGCGTAGGCTCGAACCAAGAGACCCAGTACTTC. The chain uses TRBV5-6 and TRBJ2-5, with no clear D. Germline lookup yields CDR1 SGHDT and CDR2 YYEEEE. This CDR3 is 13 amino acids long. The V end lost 7 bases, the J end lost 0 bases, and 10 bases lay between the germline ends.

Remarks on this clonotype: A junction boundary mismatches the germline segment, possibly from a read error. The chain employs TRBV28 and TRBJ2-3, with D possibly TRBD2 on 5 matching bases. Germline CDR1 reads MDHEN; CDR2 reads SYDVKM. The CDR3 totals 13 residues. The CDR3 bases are TGTGCCAGTAGTTCGACGGGGACAGATACGCAGTATTTT. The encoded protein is CASSSTGTDTQYF.

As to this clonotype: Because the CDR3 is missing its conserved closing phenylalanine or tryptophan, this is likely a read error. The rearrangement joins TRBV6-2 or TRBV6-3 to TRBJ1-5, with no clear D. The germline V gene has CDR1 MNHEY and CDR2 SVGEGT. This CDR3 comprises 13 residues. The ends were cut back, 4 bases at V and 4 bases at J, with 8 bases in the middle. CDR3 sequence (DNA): TGTGCCAGCAGTTTCAACGAAAATCAGCCCCAGCATTTA. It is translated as CASSFNENQPQHL.